This entry concerns a single T cell receptor (beta chain). One entry per CDR3 protein, called by TCRdb with MiXCR from the PCR reads. The sample records approximately 550,000 distinct CDR3 sequences, approximately 25% being singletons. This specimen belongs to a study of molecular identifiers for immune sequencing clone quantification. Study-level background: Split five ways in replicates, RNA from roughly 20,000 or 100,000 naive CD8 cells had four portions sequenced.

The V and J ends lost 1 base and 5 bases, in that order; junction bases with no gene match: 6. The CDR3 is 15 residues long. In germline, CDR1 is SEHNR, CDR2 FQNEAQ (reference sequence). This chain uses TRBV7-9 with TRBJ1-1, with TRBD1 matching over 8 bases. The sequenced material came from naive CD8+ T cells from blood, with Jurkat cell RNA spiked in. As for subset: FACS-sorted CD8+CD4-CCR7+CD45RA+ naive T cells. This receptor was obtained from a human donor in good health. Some libraries in this study had Jurkat cell RNA spiked in. CDR3 protein: CASSLGRGLITEAFF. DNA for the CDR3: TGTGCCAGCAGCTTAGGCAGGGGGCTGATAACTGAAGCTTTCTTT.